Listed below are T cell receptor beta chains from one sample, sequenced in a study of blood T cell repertoires in COVID-19. The protocol was immunoSEQ multiplex PCR, while the TCRdb copy is restricted to in-frame clones and leaves out a portion. The sample yields around 170,000 clones, around 90% seen once. The sequenced sample consisted of peripheral blood. The receptors were sampled from a man between 60 and 75 years old with acute or convalescent COVID-19. CDR3s include the opening cysteine and the closing phenylalanine or tryptophan. The order of the fields is clone size, J gene, D gene, V gene, CDR3 protein, CDR3 DNA. A D gene is named only where the DNA matches it firmly. Only some rows state a clone size, as once, few, many or a class for expanded clones.

. | TRBJ1-5 | TRBD1 | TRBV5-5 | CASSSKLGQGGSNQPQHF | TGTGCCAGCAGCTCCAAATTAGGCCAGGGGGGTAGCAATCAGCCCCAGCATTTT
. | TRBJ2-5 | . | TRBV7-2 | CASSLARQETQYF | TGTGCCAGCAGCTTAGCCCGTCAAGAGACCCAGTACTTC
. | TRBJ1-5 | . | TRBV6-5 | CASRGTLSNQPQHF | TGTGCCAGCAGAGGGACACTTTCCAATCAGCCCCAGCATTTT
. | TRBJ2-1 | TRBD2 | TRBV11-3 | CASSLGRGGYNEQFF | TGTGCCAGCAGCTTAGGTCGCGGGGGCTACAATGAGCAGTTCTTC
. | TRBJ1-1 | . | TRBV18 | CASSPPDSWGTEAFF | TGTGCCAGCTCACCACCGGACAGTTGGGGCACTGAAGCTTTCTTT
. | TRBJ2-7 | . | TRBV6-5 | CASSPDSARGEQYF | TGTGCCAGCAGTCCGGACTCAGCGAGGGGGGAGCAGTACTTC
. | TRBJ2-3 | TRBD2 | TRBV7-2 | CASSLRRGGPADTQYF | TGTGCCAGCAGCTTAAGGCGGGGGGGCCCCGCAGATACGCAGTATTTT
. | TRBJ1-2 | TRBD1 | TRBV10-3 | CAISDAGTGNYGYTF | TGTGCCATCAGTGACGCCGGGACAGGGAACTATGGCTACACCTTC
. | TRBJ2-1 | TRBD2 | TRBV2 | CASSVGTSGGDNEQFF | TGTGCCAGCAGTGTAGGGACTAGCGGGGGCGATAATGAGCAGTTCTTC
. | TRBJ1-4 | . | TRBV27 | CASSPGSRDEKLFF | TGTGCCAGCAGCCCGGGGAGCCGTGATGAAAAACTGTTTTTT
once | TRBJ1-6 | TRBD1 | TRBV2 | CASRVTEGTGTSPLHF | TGTGCCAGCAGGGTAACAGAGGGGACAGGGACTTCACCCCTCCACTTT
. | TRBJ1-1 | TRBD1 | TRBV19 | CASSPRTGRMNTEAFF | TGTGCCAGTAGTCCCCGGACAGGGCGAATGAACACTGAAGCTTTCTTT
. | TRBJ2-7 | TRBD1 | TRBV9 | CASSVDQRQGHEQYF | TGTGCCAGCAGCGTAGATCAGAGACAGGGCCACGAGCAGTACTTC
. | TRBJ2-5 | TRBD2 | TRBV14 | CASSQDRLAGVETQYF | TGTGCCAGCAGCCAAGATAGGCTAGCGGGGGTAGAGACCCAGTACTTC
. | TRBJ1-4 | . | TRBV6-5 | CASSYRGGYEKLFF | TGTGCCAGCAGTTACAGGGGAGGTTACGAAAAACTGTTTTTT
once | TRBJ1-4 | . | TRBV7-9 | CASSLDGGEKLFF | TGTGCCAGCAGCTTAGATGGGGGGGAAAAACTGTTTTTT
. | TRBJ1-1 | TRBD1 | TRBV19 | CASSLLPGQGPNTEAFF | TGTGCCAGTAGTCTCCTCCCCGGACAGGGCCCGAACACTGAAGCTTTCTTT
once | TRBJ1-5 | . | TRBV24-1 | CATSDGGGNQPQHF | TGTGCCACCAGTGATGGGGGGGGCAATCAGCCCCAGCATTTT
. | TRBJ1-1 | . | TRBV7-9 | CASSLRDGGTEAFF | TGTGCCAGCAGCTTGCGCGACGGGGGGACTGAAGCTTTCTTT
. | TRBJ2-2 | TRBD2 | TRBV5-5 | CASSFLVAGGAELFF | TGTGCCAGCAGCTTCTTAGTAGCGGGGGGGGCAGAGCTGTTTTTT
. | TRBJ2-3 | . | TRBV7-3 | CASGQTGISTDTQYF | TGTGCCAGCGGCCAGACGGGGATTAGCACAGATACGCAGTATTTT
. | TRBJ1-2 | TRBD1 | TRBV27 | CASSFLGGQGADGYTF | TGTGCCAGCAGTTTCCTAGGGGGACAGGGGGCGGATGGCTACACCTTC
. | TRBJ1-1 | . | TRBV5-1 | CASSLDGGGLNTEAFF | TGCGCCAGCAGCTTGGACGGTGGCGGATTGAACACTGAAGCTTTCTTT
. | TRBJ1-2 | . | TRBV6-6 | CASSPQWGPNYGYTF | TGTGCCAGCAGCCCCCAGTGGGGCCCGAACTATGGCTACACCTTC
. | TRBJ2-5 | . | TRBV5-1 | CASSLWSSQETQYF | TGCGCCAGCAGCTTGTGGTCTAGTCAAGAGACCCAGTACTTC
once | TRBJ2-7 | . | TRBV2 | CASSGLAVSYEQYF | TGTGCCAGCAGTGGATTAGCGGTCTCCTACGAGCAGTACTTC
. | TRBJ1-2 | . | TRBV29-1 | CSVEQNYGYTF | TGCAGCGTTGAACAGAACTATGGCTACACCTTC
. | TRBJ2-1 | TRBD2 | TRBV14 | CASSHRLAVSYNEQFF | TGTGCCAGCAGCCATAGACTAGCGGTCTCCTACAATGAGCAGTTCTTC
. | TRBJ2-2 | TRBD2 | TRBV24-1 | CATSDFLAGDDTGELFF | TGTGCCACCAGTGATTTTCTGGCGGGGGACGACACCGGGGAGCTGTTTTTT
. | TRBJ1-1 | . | TRBV7-7 | CASSPGPNTEAFF | TGTGCCAGCAGTCCAGGGCCTAACACTGAAGCTTTCTTT
few | TRBJ2-1 | . | TRBV5-5 | CASSSGGTGTFDEQFF | TGTGCCAGCAGCTCCGGTGGAACAGGGACGTTCGATGAGCAGTTCTTC
. | TRBJ2-7 | TRBD1 | TRBV5-6 | CASSFLGTGSYEQYF | TGTGCCAGCAGCTTCCTAGGGACAGGCTCCTACGAGCAGTACTTC
. | TRBJ1-2 | . | TRBV6-1 | CASSEGTANYGYTF | TGTGCCAGCAGTGAGGGGACTGCTAACTATGGCTACACCTTC
once | TRBJ2-2 | TRBD1 | TRBV5-1 | CASSLSGTGEVDNGELFF | TGCGCCAGCAGCTTGTCTGGGACAGGAGAGGTGGACAACGGGGAGCTGTTTTTT
. | TRBJ1-1 | . | TRBV6-5 | CASRGLYAGLTEAFF | TGTGCCAGCAGAGGTCTATACGCAGGGTTGACTGAAGCTTTCTTT
. | TRBJ1-1 | . | TRBV7-3 | CASSSYQRTEAFF | TGTGCCAGCAGCTCCTACCAGAGGACTGAAGCTTTCTTT
. | TRBJ2-7 | TRBD2 | TRBV5-4 | CASSLGLAAYYEQYF | TGTGCCAGCAGCTTGGGACTAGCGGCTTACTACGAGCAGTACTTC
. | TRBJ2-7 | . | TRBV5-1 | CASSLGTSSYEQYF | TGCGCCAGCAGCTTGGGGACTTCATCCTACGAGCAGTACTTC
. | TRBJ1-1 | TRBD1 | TRBV25-1 | CASSEYDTGGTEAFF | TGTGCCAGCAGTGAATATGATACAGGGGGCACTGAAGCTTTCTTT
. | TRBJ1-6 | TRBD1 | TRBV5-1 | CASSLAYRGLGSPLHF | TGCGCCAGCAGCTTGGCCTACAGGGGGCTAGGTTCACCCCTCCACTTT
. | TRBJ2-1 | . | TRBV10-3 | CAISENNNEQFF | TGTGCCATCAGTGAGAACAACAATGAGCAGTTCTTC
. | TRBJ2-2 | TRBD1 | TRBV19 | CASSKGQGGYGTGELFF | TGTGCCAGTAGTAAGGGACAGGGAGGGTACGGCACCGGGGAGCTGTTTTTT
. | TRBJ2-2 | . | TRBV24-1 | CATRYGNTGELFF | TGTGCCACCAGATACGGGAACACCGGGGAGCTGTTTTTT
. | TRBJ1-5 | TRBD1 | TRBV19 | CASSSRDRGFDQPQHF | TGTGCCAGTAGTAGCCGGGACAGGGGTTTTGATCAGCCCCAGCATTTT
once | TRBJ2-1 | TRBD2 | TRBV7-9 | CASSTGTSGPTDEQFF | TGTGCCAGCAGCACCGGGACTAGCGGGCCAACGGATGAGCAGTTCTTC
. | TRBJ1-3 | . | TRBV7-2 | CASSLDRVSGNTIYF | TGTGCCAGCAGCCTTGATCGGGTGTCTGGAAACACCATATATTTT
. | TRBJ1-6 | . | TRBV28 | CASNNRASNSPLHF | TGTGCCAGCAATAACAGGGCGTCCAACTCACCCCTCCACTTT
. | TRBJ2-3 | TRBD1 | TRBV6-5 | CASSPRGRVTDTQYF | TGTGCCAGCAGCCCCAGGGGGCGCGTCACAGATACGCAGTATTTT
. | TRBJ2-7 | . | TRBV16 | CASSQTRGLSYEQYF | TGTGCCAGCAGTCAAACAAGGGGGTTATCCTACGAGCAGTACTTC
. | TRBJ2-2 | . | TRBV18 | CASSPPSWRTGELFF | TGTGCCAGCTCACCACCCAGCTGGAGGACCGGGGAGCTGTTTTTT
. | TRBJ2-3 | . | TRBV7-3 | CASSLNPAGETSTDTQYF | TGTGCCAGCAGCTTAAACCCCGCCGGGGAAACTAGCACAGATACGCAGTATTTT
many | TRBJ1-2 | TRBD1 | TRBV5-1 | CASSVTGTGDGYTF | TGCGCCAGCAGCGTCACCGGGACAGGGGACGGCTACACCTTC
. | TRBJ1-1 | . | TRBV6-5 | CASSLRVNTEAFF | TGTGCCAGCAGCCTCAGGGTGAACACTGAAGCTTTCTTT
. | TRBJ2-2 | . | TRBV20-1 | CSASIGGSLNTGELFF | TGCAGTGCTAGTATAGGCGGGTCCTTGAACACCGGGGAGCTGTTTTTT
. | TRBJ1-6 | TRBD1 | TRBV19 | CASRGQVSYNSPLHF | TGTGCCAGTAGGGGACAGGTCTCCTATAATTCACCCCTCCACTTT
. | TRBJ1-5 | TRBD1 | TRBV12-3/TRBV12-4 | CASGGQGQEHQHF | TGTGCCAGCGGAGGACAGGGTCAAGAACACCAGCATTTT
. | TRBJ2-3 | TRBD2 | TRBV4-1 | CASSQDLGTITDTQYF | TGCGCCAGCAGCCAAGATTTGGGGACTATCACAGATACGCAGTATTTT
. | TRBJ1-2 | . | TRBV9 | CASSSRQNYGYTF | TGTGCCAGCAGCAGTCGACAGAACTATGGCTACACCTTC
. | TRBJ2-3 | TRBD2 | TRBV4-3 | CASSQDSAGAVSDTQYF | TGCGCCAGCAGCCAAGATTCAGCGGGAGCTGTATCAGATACGCAGTATTTT